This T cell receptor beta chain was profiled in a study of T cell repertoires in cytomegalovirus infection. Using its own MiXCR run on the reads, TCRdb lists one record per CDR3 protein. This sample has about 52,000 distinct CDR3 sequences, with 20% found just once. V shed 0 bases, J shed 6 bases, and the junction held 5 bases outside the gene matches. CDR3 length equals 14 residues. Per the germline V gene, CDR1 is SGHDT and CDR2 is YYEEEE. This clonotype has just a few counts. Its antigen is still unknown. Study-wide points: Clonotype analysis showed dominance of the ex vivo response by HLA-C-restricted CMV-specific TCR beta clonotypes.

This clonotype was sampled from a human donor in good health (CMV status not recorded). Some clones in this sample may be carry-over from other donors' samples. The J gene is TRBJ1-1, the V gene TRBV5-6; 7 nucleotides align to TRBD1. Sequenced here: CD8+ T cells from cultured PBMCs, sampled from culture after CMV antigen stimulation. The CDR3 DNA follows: TGTGCCAGCAGCTTGGTTGACAGGGTCGCTGAAGCTTTCTTT. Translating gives CASSLVDRVAEAFF.